Listed below are T cell receptor beta chains from one sample, sequenced in a study of CD8 T cells in ankylosing spondylitis. TCRdb re-called the 5' RACE reads through MiXCR, storing one row per CDR3 protein. The repertoire consists of about 220,000 distinct CDR3 sequences, with around 24% occurring once and the leading ten covering approximately 6.6%. The sequenced sample consisted of blood, either unsorted or a sorted T cell fraction (not recorded which). All receptors derive from a male donor with ankylosing spondylitis or in good health (not recorded which). CDR3s include the opening cysteine and the closing phenylalanine or tryptophan. A D gene is named only where the DNA matches it firmly. Size is omitted from some rows. Given values are once, few, many or a class for expanded clones.

>few|TRBV20-1|TRBJ2-7|TRBD2
TGCAGTGCTACCTGGTGGCGGGAGACGGGCGAGCAGTACTTC
CSATWWRETGEQYF
>many|TRBV5-5|TRBJ2-5|TRBD2
TGTGCCAGCAGTCATGGACTAGCGGTTAAAGAGACCCAGTACTTC
CASSHGLAVKETQYF
>many|TRBV29-1|TRBJ2-7|NA
TGCAGCGTTGGTGCAGGCCGAGCCTACGAGCAGTACTTC
CSVGAGRAYEQYF
>few|TRBV29-1|TRBJ2-3|NA
TGCAGCGTTGGATCCGGGATCGTCACAGATACGCAGTATTTT
CSVGSGIVTDTQYF
>NA|TRBV14|TRBJ2-5|NA
TGTGCCAGCAGCCAAGAAAGAAGGACCCTAGGCTCCCGAGAGACCCAGTACTTC
CASSQERRTLGSRETQYF
>NA|TRBV4-2|TRBJ2-1|NA
TGTGCCAGCAGCCAAGACTTGGACCGGAGCTCCTACAATGAGCAGTTCTTC
CASSQDLDRSSYNEQFF
>NA|TRBV5-1|TRBJ2-5|TRBD2
TGCGCCAGCAGCCAGGGACTAGCAGAGACCCAGTACTTC
CASSQGLAETQYF
>many|TRBV20-1|TRBJ2-3|TRBD2
TGCAGTGCCCAAAGACTAGCGGGGGACACAGATACGCAGTATTTT
CSAQRLAGDTDTQYF
>many|TRBV12-3/TRBV12-4|TRBJ2-5|NA
TGTGCCAGCAGCACAAGCTCTACCCAGTACTTC
CASSTSSTQYF
>many|TRBV20-1|TRBJ2-3|TRBD2
TGCAGTGCTTCCCGGGAGGAGGCAGATACGCAGTATTTT
CSASREEADTQYF
>many|TRBV7-2|TRBJ2-3|TRBD2
TGTGCCAGCAGCTTAATGGGGGCTAGCGGGACGGATACGCAGTATTTT
CASSLMGASGTDTQYF
>few|TRBV29-1|TRBJ2-1|NA
TGCAGCGCCCGATATTCAGAGTACAATGAGCAGTTCTTC
CSARYSEYNEQFF
>many|TRBV5-1|TRBJ1-1|NA
TGCGCCAGCAGCTTTGGAGGTCGGCAGGCGAACACTGAAGCTTTCTTT
CASSFGGRQANTEAFF
>NA|TRBV24-1|TRBJ2-1|TRBD2
TGTGCCACCAGTGATTTCGCTAGCGGGATGTCTGGTGAGCAGTTCTTC
CATSDFASGMSGEQFF
>NA|TRBV20-1|TRBJ2-1|NA
TGCAGTGCTAGTCGGGCCTTAATCAGGTGGAATGAGCAGTTCTTC
CSASRALIRWNEQFF
>many|TRBV5-1|TRBJ2-1|TRBD1
TGCGCCAGCAGCGCGGAGGACAGGGAGCTCTTCTTC
CASSAEDRELFF